Described below is a single T cell receptor (beta chain) sequence and its context. Its antigen is not known. This entry belongs to a study of cytomegalovirus exposure and HLA in healthy donors. Study outcomes and limitations: Later on, an analysis found that several of the most significant clusters appeared to be linked to common viral pathogens, which included parvovirus B19. Fewer than 20,000 TCR beta sequences were associated with HLA alleles at 0.05 false discovery rate in a later analysis.

The CDR3 sequence is 17 residues long. Both 60 Vbeta primers and 13 Jbeta primers went into the PCR. The table came from immunoSEQ multiplex PCR; TCRdb's copy has only in-frame clones and leaves some out. Its table records some 130,000 clones. The clonotype was recovered from a woman aged 40 to 50 in good health and CMV-seropositive. V is TRBV21-1 and J is TRBJ2-2; TRBD1, the D gene given by the table, was not confirmed from the DNA. TRBV21-1 is assigned pseudogene status. Sequencing was carried out using PBMCs. The CDR3, as DNA: TGTGCCAGCAGCAAAGGGACAGAGCGAGAGAACACCGGGGAGCTGTTTTTT. Protein: CASSKGTERENTGELFF.